These T cell receptor beta chains were read from a single sample in a study of blood T cell repertoires in COVID-19. Assay used: immunoSEQ multiplex PCR; TCRdb lists only in-frame clones, some missing. The profile shows 200,000 to 250,000 clones, around 86% of them singletons. The sample comprised peripheral blood. Source of these receptors: a woman aged 45-60 years with COVID-19, enrolled during active disease. The CDR3 runs from the conserved cysteine through the conserved F or W. The size field is filled for only some rows; it gives once, few, many or a size class.

TRBV28	-	TRBJ2-3	CASSLTGSASTDTQYF
TRBV2	once	TRBJ1-5	CASSEQGFNQPQHF
TRBV11-3	-	TRBJ1-5	CASSRRGGGPQHF
TRBV4-3	-	TRBJ1-2	CASSQDQDSRYGYTF
TRBV6-5	-	TRBJ1-6	CASSRTFGDSPLHF
TRBV19	-	TRBJ1-5	CASSIDQGARNQPQHF
TRBV28	-	TRBJ1-2	CATTRGRRANYGYTF
TRBV2	-	TRBJ2-2	CASSLLAGGNTGELFF
TRBV10-1	-	TRBJ2-3	CASSEWESTDTQYF
TRBV30	-	TRBJ1-2	CAWSVIRGQYGYTF
TRBV9	-	TRBJ2-3	CASSTSTGQALTDTQYF
TRBV4-1	-	TRBJ2-7	CASSQVGGTSYEQYF
TRBV5-1	-	TRBJ2-7	CASSLGRAPTYEQYF
TRBV7-2	-	TRBJ1-2	CASSLVIPGGGLYGYGYTF
TRBV29-1	-	TRBJ1-2	CIAHQGGYSNYGYTF
TRBV19	-	TRBJ1-1	CASTMTTGNTEAFF
TRBV10-1	-	TRBJ1-1	CASSAGRSFNTEAFF
TRBV25-1	-	TRBJ1-2	CASSEGPPGTAFYGYTF
TRBV9	-	TRBJ1-2	CASSVGNRNYGYTF
TRBV5-1	-	TRBJ2-3	CASSLGQGADTQYF
TRBV6-5	-	TRBJ2-2	CASRAQAGELFF
TRBV30	-	TRBJ2-3	CAWSPGGLQTDTQYF
TRBV9	few	TRBJ2-3	CASSAVRAGFIDTQYF
TRBV3-1/TRBV3-2	-	TRBJ1-6	CASSQRVDNSPLHF
TRBV19	-	TRBJ2-1	CASGPGGGIKNEQFF
TRBV3-1/TRBV3-2	-	TRBJ2-2	CASSPPGGSNTGELFF
TRBV7-9	few	TRBJ2-1	CASSPTSGSSYNEQFF
TRBV6-6	-	TRBJ1-2	CASSHLGQGTIGYTF
TRBV5-1	-	TRBJ1-2	CASSLGRPDSPYGYTF
TRBV7-6	-	TRBJ2-5	CASSLREGQTQYF
TRBV5-1	-	TRBJ2-7	CASTPTSGSQGREQYF
TRBV12-3/TRBV12-4	-	TRBJ2-2	CASTKEMNWELFF
TRBV4-3	-	TRBJ1-5	CASSQETGQGGYQPQHF
TRBV24-1	-	TRBJ1-5	CATSGPGQGSNQPQHF
TRBV2	-	TRBJ1-5	CASSEGGQVNQPQHF
TRBV11-2	-	TRBJ1-2	CASSLDNHRGVRGYTF
TRBV27	-	TRBJ1-6	CASTSRGYNSPLHF
TRBV2	-	TRBJ2-1	CAARETRADNEQFF
TRBV18	once	TRBJ2-2	CASSPSLDRAGGELFF
TRBV5-4	-	TRBJ2-1	CASSPGQDYNEQFF
TRBV9	once	TRBJ1-1	CASQRIPEVSEAFF
TRBV7-2	-	TRBJ1-5	CASSPQAGSHQPQHF
TRBV7-8	-	TRBJ1-5	CASSFEHRRRSNQPQHF
TRBV30	once	TRBJ1-5	CAWSDGSRGNQPQHF
TRBV30	-	TRBJ1-1	CAWSGGGGVDTEAFF
TRBV10-3	-	TRBJ2-3	CAISEGSGVSTDTQYF
TRBV7-9	-	TRBJ2-3	CASTLVGGTDTQYF
TRBV7-8	few	TRBJ1-1	CASSFVTGGSVGGNTEAFF
TRBV7-8	-	TRBJ1-1	CASSLIRRTSRSEAFF
TRBV6-4	-	TRBJ1-2	CASSPGTGEYGYTF
TRBV6-4	few	TRBJ1-1	CASSDSARGTEAFF
TRBV28	-	TRBJ1-1	CASSWTAQRSTEAFF
TRBV19	-	TRBJ1-6	CASSSRWAPLHF
TRBV19	-	TRBJ1-1	CASSIVGLNTEAFF
TRBV2	-	TRBJ2-1	CASGRYSSYNEQFF
TRBV11-3	-	TRBJ2-7	CASSGGHSTYEQYF
TRBV29-1	-	TRBJ1-2	CSVDRAQQGHGYTF
TRBV10-3	-	TRBJ1-2	CAISEPLRGLYGYTF
TRBV18	-	TRBJ2-3	CASSPPFAGGHDTQYF